A single sample gave rise to the 24 T cell receptor beta chains below, sequenced in a study of T cell responses to AZD1222 COVID-19 vaccine. Data came from immunoSEQ multiplex PCR; TCRdb stores just in-frame clones and leaves some out. Of around 110,000 clones in the sample, around 82% are singletons; the top ten hold about 9.5%. The sequenced sample was peripheral blood, obtained on day 0 of AZD1222 vaccination. The receptors shown here come from an adult in good health.

This chain uses TRBV3-1 (or the pseudogene TRBV3-2) with TRBJ2-1; D uncertain. The CDR3 totals 15 residues. With 4 bases removed from V and 0 bases from J, the gap between germline ends came to 10 bases. Germline loops: CDR1 LGHDT, CDR2 YNNKEL (reference sequence). The CDR3 region has the DNA TGTGCCAGCAGCCCCCTAAGGAGCTCCTACAATGAGCAGTTCTTC. It yields the protein CASSPLRSSYNEQFF.

This clone was seen a handful of times. The rearrangement uses TRBV7-9 and TRBJ2-5, with D perhaps TRBD1 or TRBD2 (6 bases each). The V and J ends lost 2 bases and 0 bases respectively, with 13 bases between them. The germline CDR1 and CDR2 sequences are SEHNR and FQNEAQ (reference sequence). The CDR3 contains 16 residues. CDR3: CASSLWGAPDQETQYF. The CDR3 nucleotides read TGTGCCAGCAGCTTATGGGGGGCCCCGGACCAAGAGACCCAGTACTTC.

This chain connects TRBV18 to TRBJ1-1, with D unclear. Deletions cut 1 base from V and 2 bases from J, with 2 bases between. Looked up from germline, CDR1 is KGHSH and CDR2 is LQKENI. The CDR3 contains 12 residues. The CDR3, as DNA: TGTGCCAGCTCACCACGCAACACTGAAGCTTTCTTT. Translated, it gives CASSPRNTEAFF.

CDR3 sequence reads: CASSWKGTGELFF. CDR3 in DNA: TGTGCCAGCAGCTGGAAGGGAACCGGGGAGCTGTTTTTT. The chain couples TRBV7-9 to TRBJ2-2; D gene uncertain. Per the germline V gene, CDR1 is SEHNR and CDR2 is FQNEAQ (reference sequence). Deletions cut 4 bases from V and 5 bases from J, with 8 bases between. There are 13 residues in the CDR3. The variable domain in full, with the rest retrieved from reference TRBV7-9 and TRBJ2-2, is DTGVSQNPRHKITKRGQNVTFRCDPISEHNRLYWYRQTLGQGPEFLTYFQNEAQLEKSRLLSDRFSAERPKGSFSTLEIQRTEQGDSAMYLCASSWKGTGELFFGEGSRLTVL.

V and J are TRBV27 and TRBJ2-2, with D possibly called TRBD1 or TRBD2 (5 bases each). Germline V CDR1 and CDR2: MNHEY, SMNVEV (reference sequence). V lost 7 bases and J lost 7, with 10 bases in between. The CDR3 sequence is 12 residues long. In nucleotides, the CDR3 is TGTGCCAGCAAGTCTGGGGGCGGGGAGCTGTTTTTT. Translated: CASKSGGGELFF.

The gene calls are TRBV7-2 and TRBJ2-1; tentatively, D is TRBD2 (6 bases). CDR1 and CDR2 from the germline V gene are SGHTA and FQGNSA. V was clipped by 2 bases and J by 5 bases, with 13 bases between them. The CDR3 is 15 amino acids. The CDR3 nucleotides read TGTGCCAGCAGCTTAAGAGGGACTCACAACAATGAGCAGTTCTTC. This encodes CASSLRGTHNNEQFF.

V is TRBV27 and J is TRBJ2-1; 8 bases match TRBD2. V lost 2 bases, J lost 6 bases, and 12 bases stayed unmatched. Germline V gene sequence: CDR1 MNHEY, CDR2 SMNVEV (reference sequence). The CDR3 is 17 amino acids. The CDR3 reads CASSLNQRGILGNEQFF. CDR3 DNA sequence: TGTGCCAGCAGTTTAAATCAGCGGGGGATTCTGGGCAATGAGCAGTTCTTC.

In its sample, this clone was seen once. The chain joins TRBV6-6 to TRBJ1-2, with a possible D match to TRBD1 (5 bases). The CDR3 is 14 residues long. V was trimmed by 11 bases and J by 0 bases, leaving 16 bases between them. Germline CDR1 reads MNHNY; CDR2 reads SVGAGI (reference sequence). CDR3 region: CAGAGDGANYGYTF. The CDR3 DNA follows: TGTGCCGGGGCGGGGGACGGAGCTAACTATGGCTACACCTTC.

This CDR3 is CASSLSGTVNQPQHF. CDR3 sequence (DNA): TGTGCCAGCAGCTTGTCCGGGACAGTCAATCAGCCCCAGCATTTT. The genes are TRBV5-6 and TRBJ1-5; TRBD1 aligns across 7 bases. V lost 1 base and J lost 3; bases outside the gene matches: 4. The germline V gene has CDR1 SGHDT and CDR2 YYEEEE. The CDR3 totals 15 residues.

The chain recombines TRBV18 with TRBJ2-7; 8 nucleotides agree with TRBD1. CDR3 size: 13 residues. Germline loops: CDR1 KGHSH, CDR2 LQKENI. V lost 6 bases to trimming and J lost 11 bases; unmatched junction nucleotides: 12. The CDR3 DNA reads TGTGCCAGCTCCGAGACAGGGGTCACCCCCGAGTACTTC. This sequence encodes CASSETGVTPEYF.

The V and J genes are TRBV7-3 and TRBJ2-7; TRBD2 aligns across 7 bases. The length of the CDR3 is 17 residues. V lost 3 bases to trimming and J lost 2 bases; unmatched junction nucleotides: 13. Germline CDR1 reads SGHTA; CDR2 reads FQGTGA. CDR3 loop: CASSLGPLGGGTYEQYF. CDR3 bases: TGTGCCAGCAGCTTGGGACCGTTGGGCGGGGGAACCTACGAGCAGTACTTC.

The chain joins TRBV6-1 to TRBJ1-2, with 8 bases that match TRBD1. Germline trimming cut 1 base from V and 4 bases from J; bases unmatched to any gene: 5. The CDR3 sequence is 15 residues long. Germline CDR1 and CDR2: MNHNS and SASEGT. The CDR3 DNA sequence: TGTGCCAGCAGTGAAGGCTGGACAGGGCTCTATGGCTACACCTTC. Its translation: CASSEGWTGLYGYTF.

This clone was seen only once. This sequence joins TRBV5-5 and TRBJ1-3; no reliable D call. Looked up from germline, CDR1 is SGHKS and CDR2 is YYEKEE (reference sequence). This CDR3 comprises 15 residues. Deletions cut 4 bases from V and 0 bases from J, with 11 bases between. CDR3 nucleotides: TGTGCCAGCAGCACCGACTTGGGCTCTGGAAACACCATATATTTT. This encodes CASSTDLGSGNTIYF.

The chain has TRBV21-1 and TRBJ2-1; the DNA was not used to check the table's D call, TRBD1. TRBV21-1 is a pseudogene. The CDR3 loop spans 17 amino acids. The CDR3 DNA reads as TGTGCCAGCAGCAAACACCGGGACAGGAGAGCCTACAATGAGCAGTTCTTC. This encodes CASSKHRDRRAYNEQFF.

This sequence joins TRBV20-1 and TRBJ2-6; D is unclear. This CDR3 contains 14 residues. Trimming shortened V by 3 bases and J by 0 bases, and 6 bases separated the two germline ends. Germline V gives CDR1 DFQATT, CDR2 SNEGSKA (reference sequence). As DNA, the CDR3 is TGCAGTGCTAGTTCCGGCTCTGGGGCCAACGTCCTGACTTTC. This translates into CSASSGSGANVLTF.

V is TRBV15 and J is TRBJ2-3, with 7 bases that match TRBD1. V was pared by 1 base and J by 4 bases, with 8 bases of the junction left unmatched. Per the germline V gene, CDR1 is LNHNV and CDR2 is YYDKDF (reference sequence). The CDR3 has 16 amino acids. The CDR3 spells CATSRVPQGSSDTQYF. Here the CDR3 DNA reads TGTGCCACCAGCAGAGTCCCACAGGGGTCGTCAGATACGCAGTATTTT.

This chain links TRBV10-3 with TRBJ1-5; maybe TRBD1 (5 bases). This CDR3 spans 14 amino acids. CDR1 is ENHRY and CDR2 is SYGVKD in the germline V gene. Deletions cut 3 bases from V and 2 bases from J, with 8 bases between. The CDR3 DNA reads as TGTGCCATCAGTGATAGCAGGGGCAATCAGCCCCAGCATTTT. Translation: CAISDSRGNQPQHF.

This clone was detected a few times. Here the CDR3 reads CASSYSTLGSYEQYF. CDR3 nucleotides: TGTGCCAGCAGTTACTCGACCCTCGGCTCCTACGAGCAGTACTTC. The chain has TRBV6-5 and TRBJ2-7; unclear D gene. This CDR3 comprises 15 residues. The ends were cut back, 0 bases at V and 0 bases at J, with 9 bases in the middle. The germline V gene has CDR1 MNHEY and CDR2 SVGAGI.

The chain recombines TRBV6-2 or TRBV6-3 with TRBJ2-2; D gene ambiguous. The CDR3 totals 14 residues. Germline V gives CDR1 MNHEY, CDR2 SVGEGT. V dropped 1 base and J dropped 0 bases, with 3 bases sitting between them. CDR3 in DNA: TGTGCCAGCAGTTACTTGACGAACACCGGGGAGCTGTTTTTT. The encoded protein is CASSYLTNTGELFF.

This clone was detected only a few times. The chain recombines TRBV28 with TRBJ2-3; D may be TRBD2 (5 bases). Germline CDR1 MDHEN, CDR2 SYDVKM. The V and J ends lost 7 bases and 3 bases respectively, with 14 bases between them. This CDR3 region has 14 residues. The CDR3 loop reads CASTRVGPTDTQYF. Written as DNA, the CDR3 is TGTGCCAGCACGAGGGTAGGTCCGACAGATACGCAGTATTTT.

The chain recombines TRBV5-4 with TRBJ1-1; 8 bases are shared with TRBD1. The CDR3 has 14 residues. CDR1 and CDR2 from the germline V gene are SGHNT and YYREEE (reference sequence). J lost 4 bases, V lost 4 bases, and 6 bases had no gene match. The CDR3 region has the DNA TGTGCCAGCAGCAGGGACAGGTCGGGCACTGAAGCTTTCTTT. Translated, it gives CASSRDRSGTEAFF.

This clone was seen a few times. This chain joins TRBV7-2 and TRBJ1-4; D is perhaps TRBD1 (5 bases). Deletions cut 5 bases from V and 5 bases from J, with 21 bases between. The CDR3 loop spans 17 amino acids. Germline assignment: CDR1 SGHTA and CDR2 FQGNSA. In DNA form, the CDR3 reads TGTGCCAGCAGCCCGTTCCCCGTCGCAGGGAGGAATGAAAAACTGTTTTTT. It is translated as CASSPFPVAGRNEKLFF.

The chain combines TRBV5-1 with TRBJ2-5; 7 positions match TRBD1. Per germline, CDR1 SGHRS and CDR2 YFSETQ. The ends lost 1 base at V and 2 bases at J; junction bases unmatched: 8. The CDR3 is 16 amino acids. The CDR3 region has the DNA TGCGCCAGCAGCTTGCGCCAGGGGGTCAAACAAGAGACCCAGTACTTC. Translation: CASSLRQGVKQETQYF. Based on the CDR3 plus reference TRBV5-1 and TRBJ2-5, the full variable domain is KAGVTQTPRYLIKTRGQQVTLSCSPISGHRSVSWYQQTPGQGLQFLFEYFSETQRNKGNFPGRFSGRQFSNSRSEMNVSTLELGDSALYLCASSLRQGVKQETQYFGPGTRLLVL.

The chain has TRBV7-9 and TRBJ1-5, with unresolved D. V lost 2 bases to trimming and J lost 7 bases, with 6 bases between them. The germline V gene encodes CDR1 SEHNR and CDR2 FQNEAQ (reference sequence). The CDR3 has 12 amino acids. In DNA, the CDR3 is TGTGCCAGCAGCTTACTCACCCAGCCCCAGCATTTT. Amino acid sequence: CASSLLTQPQHF.